A single sample gave rise to the 10 T cell receptor beta chains below, sequenced in a study of blood T cell repertoires in COVID-19. The repertoire was sequenced with immunoSEQ multiplex PCR; TCRdb's copy has only in-frame clones and lacks some. The top ten clones hold 8.5% to 10% of a sample with about 45,000 clones, roughly nine tenths of them seen once. Sequenced sample: peripheral blood. These receptors were obtained from a human donor in a cohort sampled during active COVID-19.

V usage is TRBV14 and J usage is TRBJ1-2; no clear D gene. This CDR3 is 14 amino acids long. Germline assignment: CDR1 SGHDN and CDR2 FVKESK. The ends were cut back, 1 base at V and 6 bases at J, with 12 bases in the middle. CDR3 amino acids: CASSQGPRRDGYTF. CDR3 DNA sequence: TGTGCCAGCAGCCAAGGCCCCCGACGGGATGGCTACACCTTC.

The chain carries TRBV3-1 (or the pseudogene TRBV3-2) and TRBJ2-2; TRBD1 matches at 7 bases. This CDR3 has 18 residues. The germline gives CDR1 LGHDT, CDR2 YNNKEL (reference sequence). V was clipped by 1 base and J by 4 bases; unmatched bases: 12. The CDR3 region has the DNA TGTGCCAGCAGCCAAGGACAGGGTATATCGTCCGGCACCGGGGAGCTGTTTTTT. Translating gives CASSQGQGISSGTGELFF.

This clone showed up just a few times. This sequence joins TRBV19 and TRBJ2-7, with 12 bases aligning to TRBD2. CDR1 and CDR2 (germline): LNHDA, SQIVND (reference sequence). This CDR3 is built from 15 residues. The V segment lost 5 bases and the J segment 2 bases; nucleotides outside the gene matches: 4. The CDR3 reads CASSVGLAGTYEQYF. The CDR3 DNA reads as TGTGCCAGTAGTGTAGGACTAGCGGGGACCTACGAGCAGTACTTC.

This clone was detected a few times. The V and J genes are TRBV11-2 and TRBJ1-3; D ambiguous. The CDR3 extends over 13 amino acids. V gave up 1 base and J gave up 4 bases, with 5 bases separating them. Germline-derived CDR1 and CDR2 are SGHAT and FQNNGV. CDR3 nucleotide sequence: TGTGCCAGCAGCTTAGGCGGAGGAAACACCATATATTTT. It translates to CASSLGGGNTIYF.

V usage is TRBV5-4 and J usage is TRBJ2-3; 11 bases are shared with TRBD1. Germline V gene data show CDR1 as SGHNT and CDR2 as YYREEE (reference sequence). The V and J ends lost 4 bases and 4 bases, in that order; junction bases with no gene match: 2. The length of the CDR3 is 14 residues. The CDR3 spells CASSRTGGADTQYF. The CDR3 coding sequence is TGTGCCAGCAGCAGGACAGGGGGCGCAGATACGCAGTATTTT. Variable domain in full (rest from reference TRBV5-4 and TRBJ2-3): ETGVTQSPTHLIKTRGQQVTLRCSSQSGHNTVSWYQQALGQGPQFIFQYYREEENGRGNFPPRFSGLQFPNYSSELNVNALELDDSALYLCASSRTGGADTQYFGPGTRLTVL.

This clone was counted between two and nine times. The chain combines TRBV7-9 with TRBJ2-1; 7 bases are shared with TRBD2. With 7 bases clipped from V and 5 bases from J, the junction kept 8 bases outside the gene matches. The CDR3 has 14 residues. Germline V gene sequence: CDR1 SEHNR, CDR2 FQNEAQ (reference sequence). CDR3 DNA: TGTGCCAGCATCCCCGGGGGGTTTGACAATGAGCAGTTCTTC. It encodes CASIPGGFDNEQFF.

This chain uses TRBV19 with TRBJ1-3; D perhaps matches TRBD1 (6 bases). The CDR3 runs to 16 residues. Trimming removed 7 bases from V and 0 bases from J, with 16 bases in between. Germline V CDR1 and CDR2: LNHDA, SQIVND (reference sequence). CDR3 sequence (DNA): TGTGCCAGTACTTTAGGCAGGGGCCTCTCTGGAAACACCATATATTTT. Its protein product is CASTLGRGLSGNTIYF.

The rearrangement joins TRBV10-3 to TRBJ1-5; D uncertain. Germline V lookup: CDR1 ENHRY, CDR2 SYGVKD. V lost 0 bases to trimming and J lost 1 base, with 7 bases between them. The CDR3 extends over 15 amino acids. This CDR3 is CAISESGGSNQPQHF. CDR3 bases: TGTGCCATCAGTGAGTCGGGAGGGAGCAATCAGCCCCAGCATTTT.

The chain uses TRBV7-2 and TRBJ2-7; TRBD1 agrees at 7 bases. V dropped 3 bases and J dropped 5; count of bases not matched to a gene: 10. The CDR3 spans 15 residues. Germline lookup yields CDR1 SGHTA and CDR2 FQGNSA. Here the CDR3 reads CASSFLQGVFNEQYF. The CDR3 DNA is TGTGCCAGCAGCTTCCTCCAGGGGGTATTCAACGAGCAGTACTTC.

This chain uses TRBV9 with TRBJ1-3, with TRBD1 as a possible D gene (6 bases). V shed 3 bases and J shed 0 bases, with 10 bases lying between them. From germline, CDR1 is SGDLS and CDR2 YYNGEE. CDR3 length equals 15 residues. The CDR3 is CASSASTGSGNTIYF. The CDR3 DNA reads TGTGCCAGCAGCGCCTCGACAGGCTCTGGAAACACCATATATTTT.